This is a list of T cell receptor beta chains from one sample in a study of identical twins. TCRdb reprocessed the 5' RACE reads via MiXCR and lists one record per CDR3 protein. The sample has roughly 750,000 distinct CDR3 sequences, about 20% seen once. The same data also contributed to another study, on T cells expressing NK-cell markers.

The sequencing sample was made of PBMCs. The receptors derive from a woman between 18 and 30 years old in good health. CDR3s include the opening cysteine and the closing phenylalanine or tryptophan. D genes are given only for firm matches. Clone sizes are given selectively: once, few, many, or a class where the clone is expanded.

cdr3_nt cdr3_aa v_call d_call clone_size j_call
TGCAGTGCTAGGCCCGGGTTTAACTATGGCTACACCTTC CSARPGFNYGYTF TRBV20-1 . . TRBJ1-2
TGTGCCAGCAGCTATGGGACTGAGGTTAATGAGCAGTTCTTC CASSYGTEVNEQFF TRBV7-8 . . TRBJ2-1
TGTGCCAGCAGTTTTTTAGCGGGGGGGCAAGAGAACGAGCAGTACTTC CASSFLAGGQENEQYF TRBV27 TRBD2 few TRBJ2-7
TGTGCCGGCAGTTCGTGGGGGGGCATTGAGCAGTTCTTC CAGSSWGGIEQFF TRBV6-6 . . TRBJ2-1
TGTGCCAGCAGCCTCCGGGACAGTCGGTACGAGCAGTACTTC CASSLRDSRYEQYF TRBV12-3/TRBV12-4 TRBD1 . TRBJ2-7
TGTGCCAGCAGCCAAGAGGTTCATCTCGAGCAGTACTTC CASSQEVHLEQYF TRBV3-1 . many TRBJ2-7
TGTGCCAGCAGCAGTGGGAGGATTAGCACAGATACGCAGTATTTT CASSSGRISTDTQYF TRBV12-3/TRBV12-4 . many TRBJ2-3
TGCAGTGCTAGGCCTCTTTGGGGTGAGCAGTTCTTC CSARPLWGEQFF TRBV20-1 . few TRBJ2-1
TGCGCCAGCAGCACCGGGACTGTCTCCTACAATGAGCAGTTCTTC CASSTGTVSYNEQFF TRBV5-1 . many TRBJ2-1
TGTGCCAGCAGCCCTGGGACGGGTTCGAGGGGCTACACCTTC CASSPGTGSRGYTF TRBV7-2 . few TRBJ1-2
TGTGCCAGCAGTACGGGACAAATGAGGAATGAGCAGTTCTTC CASSTGQMRNEQFF TRBV6-1 . few TRBJ2-1
TGTGCCAGCTCTACGGGCGGTTCACCCCTCCACTTT CASSTGGSPLHF TRBV6-2/TRBV6-3 . many TRBJ1-6
TGCAGCGTTGATAAAGTGGCAGGCGAAGCTTTCTTT CSVDKVAGEAFF TRBV29-1 . few TRBJ1-1
TGTGCCAGCAGGGGACAGGGTAGAGGTGAAGCTTTCTTT CASRGQGRGEAFF TRBV12-3/TRBV12-4 TRBD1 . TRBJ1-1
TGTGCCAGCAGCCAAGAGGGGGGAACCGGGGAGCTGTTTTTT CASSQEGGTGELFF TRBV4-3 . few TRBJ2-2
TGTGCCAGCAGTCTGACAGGAAAGAACTACGAGCAGTACTTC CASSLTGKNYEQYF TRBV4-2 . . TRBJ2-7
TGTGCCAGCAGTTACACCCATCTCCTTTCAGGGGATGAGCAGTTCTTC CASSYTHLLSGDEQFF TRBV6-5 . few TRBJ2-1
TGTGCCAGCAGCTTATCCCTTGGTAGGGTTCCGTCCTACAATGAGCAGTTCTTC CASSLSLGRVPSYNEQFF TRBV11-2 . many TRBJ2-1
TGCAGTGCTAGAGATCCTACTAGCGGGAGCATTTCCCCAGATACGCAGTATTTT CSARDPTSGSISPDTQYF TRBV20-1 TRBD2 few TRBJ2-3
TGCAGTGCCCGGTGGGCCGGCTCTGGAAACACCATATATTTT CSARWAGSGNTIYF TRBV20-1 . few TRBJ1-3
TGTGCCAGCAGTGGTAGGGGTAGTCCACCCCTCCACTTT CASSGRGSPPLHF TRBV2 . few TRBJ1-6
TGCAGTGCTAGTGACAGATCCTACGAGCAGTACTTC CSASDRSYEQYF TRBV20-1 . . TRBJ2-7
TGTGCCAGCAGTTACTCGACAGTTAACTATGGCTACACCTTC CASSYSTVNYGYTF TRBV6-5 . many TRBJ1-2
TGTGCCAGCAGCGCCCACTTTGGTCCTTTAACTTTT CASSAHFGPLTF TRBV7-3 . . TRBJ1-1
TGCAGTGCTAGAGATATTTTCACCGGGGAGCTGTTTTTT CSARDIFTGELFF TRBV20-1 . few TRBJ2-2
TGTGCCAGCCCCCGAGGAGCGGGAGATTCGAACACCGGGGAGCTGTTTTTT CASPRGAGDSNTGELFF TRBV18 TRBD2 few TRBJ2-2
TGTGCCAGCAGCCTGACAATCTCGGGATCCTACGAGCAGTACTTC CASSLTISGSYEQYF TRBV7-9 . few TRBJ2-7
TGCGCCAGTGGGAAAGATACGCAGTATTTT CASGKDTQYF TRBV5-1 . . TRBJ2-3
TGTGCCAGCAGTTTCCATGGGAACACTGAAGCTTTCTTT CASSFHGNTEAFF TRBV12-3/TRBV12-4 . . TRBJ1-1
TGTGCCAGCAGTTCATCATTGGACATTCAGTACTTC CASSSSLDIQYF TRBV12-3/TRBV12-4 . . TRBJ2-4
TGTGCCAGCAGCCAAGTACAGGGGGGCCAGTTTAAAAACATTCAGTACTTC CASSQVQGGQFKNIQYF TRBV14 TRBD1 few TRBJ2-4
TGTGCCAGCAGATCTCCCGGGACAGGGGGCATTACCCTCCACTTT CASRSPGTGGITLHF TRBV27 TRBD1 . TRBJ1-6